Listed below are T cell receptor beta chains from one sample, sequenced in a study of blood T cell repertoires in COVID-19. Profiling relied on immunoSEQ multiplex PCR, and the TCRdb table lists in-frame clones only, not all of them. The sample contains some 170,000 clones, roughly 80% of which appear only once. Sequences were obtained from peripheral blood. The receptors were sampled from a woman in her 70s with acute or convalescent COVID-19. The CDR3 runs from the conserved cysteine through the conserved F or W. A D gene is named only where the DNA matches it firmly. A row's size may be missing; if present it is once, few, many or a size class.

>TRBV5-1|TRBJ2-7|-|TRBD2
CASSPGLEVNPYEQYF
TGCGCCAGCAGCCCGGGACTAGAGGTGAACCCCTACGAGCAGTACTTC
>TRBV4-3|TRBJ1-1|-|TRBD1
CASSHSTRGPGKAFF
TGCGCCAGCAGCCATTCTACAAGGGGGCCAGGGAAAGCTTTCTTT
>TRBV28|TRBJ1-4|-|-
CASSSSGGASVTNEKLFF
TGTGCCAGCAGTTCCTCGGGGGGAGCGAGCGTAACTAATGAAAAACTGTTTTTT
>TRBV13|TRBJ1-5|few|-
CASSPGRGSNQPQHF
TGTGCCAGCAGCCCCGGGAGGGGTAGCAATCAGCCCCAGCATTTT
>TRBV6-5|TRBJ2-2|-|-
CASRFDRLNTGELFF
TGTGCCAGCAGGTTTGACAGGCTGAACACCGGGGAGCTGTTTTTT
>TRBV5-4|TRBJ2-7|-|-
CASSLAIPGSEQYF
TGTGCCAGCAGCTTGGCGATCCCGGGTAGCGAGCAGTACTTC
>TRBV3-1/TRBV3-2|TRBJ2-2|-|TRBD1
CASSRDQGAIGELFF
TGTGCCAGCAGCCGAGATCAGGGGGCTATCGGGGAGCTGTTTTTT
>TRBV30|TRBJ2-7|-|TRBD2
CAWSVFSGSSVHEQYF
TGTGCCTGGAGTGTATTTAGCGGGAGTTCAGTCCACGAGCAGTACTTC
>TRBV29-1|TRBJ1-2|-|TRBD1
CSVTRQGAIYGYTF
TGCAGCGTTACCCGACAGGGGGCGATCTATGGCTACACCTTC
>TRBV7-9|TRBJ2-2|few|TRBD2
CASSLGLAGNPGNTGELFF
TGTGCCAGCAGCTTAGGGCTAGCGGGAAACCCAGGGAACACCGGGGAGCTGTTTTTT
>TRBV28|TRBJ1-1|-|-
CASRVLVNTEAFF
TGTGCCAGCAGGGTTTTAGTGAACACTGAAGCTTTCTTT
>TRBV7-3|TRBJ2-3|-|TRBD2
CASSLASRVSGGASDTQYF
TGTGCCAGCAGCTTAGCATCAAGGGTTAGCGGGGGGGCCTCAGATACGCAGTATTTT
>TRBV19|TRBJ1-2|-|TRBD1
CASSMGTVTYGYTF
TGTGCCAGTAGTATGGGGACAGTCACCTATGGCTACACCTTC
>TRBV6-2/TRBV6-3|TRBJ1-6|-|TRBD1
CASSYVRTGGGSPLHF
TGTGCCAGCAGTTACGTCCGAACAGGGGGGGGTTCACCCCTCCACTTT
>TRBV19|TRBJ2-7|-|-
CASSSQIYSYEQYF
TGTGCCAGTAGTTCACAGATCTACTCCTACGAGCAGTACTTC
>TRBV10-1|TRBJ2-7|-|TRBD1
CASSASRGNEQYF
TGCGCCAGCAGTGCGTCCAGGGGGAACGAGCAGTACTTC
>TRBV13|TRBJ1-2|-|TRBD1
CASSLWGTGERNYGYTF
TGTGCCAGCAGCTTATGGGGGACAGGGGAAAGAAACTATGGCTACACCTTC
>TRBV7-3|TRBJ1-2|-|-
CASSLLQVRIF
TGTGCCAGCAGCTTACTGCAGGTCCGGATTTTC
>TRBV7-7|TRBJ2-5|-|-
CASSLAVGTGALETQYF
TGTGCTAGCAGCTTAGCGGTCGGAACAGGGGCGCTCGAGACCCAGTACTTC
>TRBV21-1|TRBJ2-3|-|-
CARVKAQGPPCTQYF
TGTGCCAGGGTAAAGGCACAGGGGCCGCCGTGTACGCAGTATTTT
>TRBV11-2|TRBJ1-6|few|TRBD1
CASSPRTGAAPSLHF
TGTGCCAGCAGCCCCCGGACAGGGGCCGCCCCATCCCTCCACTTT
>TRBV5-1|TRBJ2-1|-|-
CASSLGVYNEQFF
TGCGCCAGCAGCTTGGGAGTCTACAATGAGCAGTTCTTC
>TRBV28|TRBJ1-3|few|-
CASTSQGRGNTIYF
TGTGCCAGCACCTCACAGGGAAGGGGAAACACCATATATTTT
>TRBV19|TRBJ1-1|-|TRBD1
CASRSTGSNTEAFF
TGTGCCAGTAGGTCGACAGGGTCCAACACTGAAGCTTTCTTT
>TRBV2|TRBJ2-7|few|TRBD2
CASSVLGTSDEQYF
TGTGCCAGCAGTGTACTAGGGACTAGCGACGAGCAGTACTTC
>TRBV7-8|TRBJ2-3|once|TRBD2
CASSPQAGGTADTQYF
TGTGCCAGCAGCCCCCAAGCGGGAGGGACCGCAGATACGCAGTATTTT
>TRBV6-6|TRBJ2-2|-|-
CASIESYTGELFF
TGTGCCAGCATAGAGAGTTACACCGGGGAGCTGTTTTTT
>TRBV30|TRBJ1-2|-|-
CAWSGANDYYGYTF
TGTGCCTGGAGTGGAGCCAATGATTACTATGGCTACACCTTC
>TRBV2|TRBJ2-7|once|-
CASSYLGTYEQYF
TGTGCCAGCAGCTACCTTGGTACCTACGAGCAGTACTTC
>TRBV2|TRBJ1-5|-|-
CASRLATGVDNQPQHF
TGTGCCAGCAGACTCGCGACAGGAGTGGACAATCAGCCCCAGCATTTT
>TRBV7-9|TRBJ1-5|-|TRBD1
CASSPLGGMGNQPQHF
TGTGCCAGCAGCCCCCTAGGGGGCATGGGCAATCAGCCCCAGCATTTT
>TRBV11-3|TRBJ2-1|-|-
CASSLGGYNEQFF
TGTGCCAGCAGCTTGGGGGGCTACAATGAGCAGTTCTTC
>TRBV9|TRBJ1-3|-|TRBD1
CASSLLDRGRGGNTIYF
TGTGCCAGCAGCTTACTGGACAGGGGCAGGGGAGGAAACACCATATATTTT
>TRBV27|TRBJ2-1|few|TRBD2
CATRIRQRGVYNEQFF
TGTGCCACCCGCATTCGGCAGCGGGGGGTGTACAATGAGCAGTTCTTC
>TRBV7-9|TRBJ2-7|-|TRBD1
CASSLADRAYEQYF
TGTGCCAGCAGCTTAGCGGACAGGGCCTACGAGCAGTACTTC
>TRBV19|TRBJ1-2|-|TRBD1
CASSSEGQGDYGYTF
TGTGCCAGTAGTAGCGAGGGACAGGGTGACTATGGCTACACCTTC
>TRBV6-1|TRBJ1-5|few|TRBD1
CASTRTGYNQPQHF
TGTGCCAGCACCAGGACAGGTTACAATCAGCCCCAGCATTTT
>TRBV3-1/TRBV3-2|TRBJ1-2|-|-
CASSQASRVGYGYTF
TGTGCCAGCAGCCAAGCGTCCAGGGTCGGCTATGGCTACACCTTC
>TRBV24-1|TRBJ2-2|-|-
CATSAPPTGELFF
TGTGCCACCAGTGCCCCTCCTACCGGGGAGCTGTTTTTT
>TRBV7-2|TRBJ1-1|-|-
CASSFSHSNTEAFF
TGTGCCAGCAGCTTTTCGCACTCGAACACTGAAGCTTTCTTT
>TRBV7-2|TRBJ1-6|-|-
CASSPRRNSPLHF
TGTGCCAGCAGCCCCAGAAGAAATTCACCCCTCCACTTT
>TRBV5-1|TRBJ2-1|-|-
CASSLAVGAYNEQFF
TGCGCCAGCAGCTTGGCCGTAGGGGCTTACAATGAGCAGTTCTTC
>TRBV28|TRBJ1-3|-|-
CASSLVDPGSGNTIYF
TGTGCCAGCAGTTTAGTGGATCCGGGCTCTGGAAACACCATATATTTT
>TRBV28|TRBJ1-1|-|-
CASSNGLGISEAFF
TGTGCCAGCAGTAACGGACTGGGGATATCTGAAGCTTTCTTT
>TRBV6-6|TRBJ2-7|-|TRBD1
CASIDGQGSYEQYF
TGTGCCAGCATCGACGGACAGGGCTCCTACGAGCAGTACTTC
>TRBV21-1|TRBJ1-1|-|-
CASSKEGGRWGDTEAFF
TGTGCCAGCAGCAAAGAAGGGGGCAGGTGGGGTGACACTGAAGCTTTCTTT
>TRBV4-2|TRBJ1-1|-|-
CASSQGLREGTEAFF
TGTGCCAGCAGCCAAGGTCTCAGGGAGGGGACTGAAGCTTTCTTT